One and the same sample provided the 22 T cell receptor beta chains below, sequenced in a study of cytomegalovirus exposure and HLA in healthy donors. The primer mix had 60 Vbeta and 13 Jbeta primers. Repertoires were generated with immunoSEQ multiplex PCR, while TCRdb's copy carries only in-frame clones and drops some. The sample includes under 100,000 clones, around 9.1% of them seen just once. Input material: PBMCs. The receptors derive from a man in his sixties in good health and CMV-seropositive.

This chain joins TRBV28 and TRBJ1-5; no firm D call. CDR3 length: 14 residues. Germline loops: CDR1 MDHEN, CDR2 SYDVKM. The V end was cut by 4 bases, the J end by 6 bases, with 13 bases between. CDR3 sequence reads: CASSSQRRSQPQHF. The CDR3 region has the DNA TGTGCCAGCAGTTCTCAGCGGAGAAGTCAGCCCCAGCATTTT. The complete variable domain, with remaining parts taken from reference TRBV28 and TRBJ1-5, reads DVKVTQSSRYLVKRTGEKVFLECVQDMDHENMFWYRQDPGLGLRLIYFSYDVKMKEKGDIPEGYSVSREKKERFSLILESASTNQTSMYLCASSSQRRSQPQHFGDGTRLSIL.

This clone has just a few counts. V gene TRBV7-3 combines with J gene TRBJ2-7; D unresolved. Trimming removed 2 bases at V and 0 bases at J, with 8 bases between. This CDR3 spans 14 amino acids. Germline V gene lookup returns CDR1 SGHTA and CDR2 FQGTGA. DNA for the CDR3: TGTGCCAGCAGCTTAGAGGCGAGCTCCTACGAGCAGTACTTC. It codes for CASSLEASSYEQYF.

Within the sample, this clone is medium-sized. The chain has TRBV2 and TRBJ2-7; D might be TRBD2 (6 bases). CDR1 and CDR2 (germline): SNHLY, FYNNEI. This CDR3 region has 12 residues. V lost 7 bases, J lost 3 bases, and 10 bases lay in between. The DNA of the CDR3 is TGTGCCAGCAACGCGGGACTCTACGAGCAGTACTTC. It specifies CASNAGLYEQYF.

This clone was detected a few times. Other DNA sequences in the same sample also yield this CDR3. The chain joins TRBV5-1 to TRBJ1-2; TRBD1 is a possible D gene (6 bases). With 3 bases removed from V and 2 bases from J, the gap between germline ends came to 11 bases. The CDR3 extends over 14 amino acids. CDR1 is SGHRS and CDR2 is YFSETQ in the germline V gene. The CDR3 DNA follows: TGCGCCAGCAGCTCCGGACAGATAAACTATGGCTACACCTTC. Protein: CASSSGQINYGYTF.

Note on this clone: A read error may produce the germline difference seen at one junction end. This sequence joins TRBV15 and TRBJ2-1; 10 bases align to TRBD2. The CDR3 runs to 16 residues. The germline gives CDR1 LNHNV, CDR2 YYDKDF (reference sequence). As DNA, the CDR3 is TGTGCCACCAGCGGAGAACCCAGCGGGAGGGTAAATGAGCAGTTCTTC. This encodes CATSGEPSGRVNEQFF.

The chain carries TRBV25-1 and TRBJ1-6; D remains unclear. The CDR3 spans 12 residues. Germline CDR1 MGHDK, CDR2 SYGVNS. V was shortened by 6 bases and J by 9 bases, with 9 bases between the two germline ends. CDR3 region: CASSLAGSPLHF. The CDR3 DNA sequence: TGTGCCAGCAGCCTTGCCGGTTCACCCCTCCACTTT.

This rearrangement joins TRBV6-1 to TRBJ2-1; 12 bases are shared with TRBD2. Unmatched junction bases numbered 6, after V lost 4 bases and J lost 8 bases. The CDR3 totals 15 residues. Germline V gives CDR1 MNHNS, CDR2 SASEGT. CDR3 residues: CASSGLAGAGYEQFF. DNA of the CDR3: TGTGCCAGCAGTGGACTAGCGGGAGCTGGGTATGAGCAGTTCTTC.

The rearrangement links TRBV27 to TRBJ1-1; 7 bases map to TRBD1. This CDR3 has 15 residues. Trimming at V came to 6 bases and at J to 1 base, leaving 8 bases not matched to a gene. Germline CDR1 is MNHEY and CDR2 is SMNVEV (reference sequence). The CDR3 coding sequence is TGTGCCAGCAGAACCGGGACAGCTGGGAACACTGAAGCTTTCTTT. Translation: CASRTGTAGNTEAFF.

This rearrangement joins TRBV4-1 to TRBJ2-3; no clear D. Trimming removed 1 base from V and 6 bases from J, with 5 bases in between. CDR1 and CDR2 from the germline V gene are MGHRA and YSYEKL. CDR3 length equals 12 residues. The CDR3: CASSQGADTQYF. The CDR3 DNA reads TGCGCCAGCAGCCAAGGGGCGGATACGCAGTATTTT.

In its sample, this clone was seen a few times. The V call is TRBV14, the J call TRBJ2-3; TRBD1 agrees at 9 bases. V was clipped by 5 bases and J by 5 bases; unmatched bases: 11. CDR1 and CDR2 from the germline V gene are SGHDN and FVKESK. The length of the CDR3 is 16 residues. The CDR3 DNA sequence: TGTGCCAGCAGCACCCGACAGGGGGAGTGGATAGATACGCAGTATTTT. Translation gives CASSTRQGEWIDTQYF.

This clone has more than one count but fewer than ten. The J gene is TRBJ1-4, the V gene TRBV6-5, with D possibly matching TRBD1 (5 bases). The length of the CDR3 is 14 residues. Looked up from germline, CDR1 is MNHEY and CDR2 is SVGAGI. Trimming left V 3 bases short and J 7 bases short, with 12 bases between. This CDR3 reads CASSYRERGEKLFF. In DNA, the CDR3 is TGTGCCAGCAGTTATCGGGAGAGGGGTGAAAAACTGTTTTTT.

The gene calls are TRBV5-1 and TRBJ2-1, with 7 bases fitting TRBD1. CDR3 size: 14 residues. CDR1 is SGHRS and CDR2 is YFSETQ in the germline V gene. Unmatched junction bases numbered 10, after V lost 6 bases and J lost 7 bases. CDR3 residues: CASKEGASRNEQFF. The CDR3 DNA reads TGCGCCAGCAAAGAGGGGGCATCTAGGAATGAGCAGTTCTTC.

This clone was detected a few times. This rearrangement joins TRBV5-1 to TRBJ2-7; 7 nucleotides match TRBD1. Germline-derived CDR1 and CDR2 are SGHRS and YFSETQ. The J segment lost 2 bases and the V segment lost 4 bases, leaving 9 bases of the junction unmatched. This CDR3 contains 15 residues. CDR3 bases: TGCGCCAGCAGCCTGGAAGGGGGCCTTACCTACGAGCAGTACTTC. The encoded protein is CASSLEGGLTYEQYF.

The gene calls are TRBV19 and TRBJ1-4; D unclear. The CDR3 is made up of 11 amino acids. The germline V gene encodes CDR1 LNHDA and CDR2 SQIVND (reference sequence). V was clipped by 7 bases and J by 8 bases, with 8 bases between them. The CDR3 coding sequence is TGTGCCAGTAAGGAGATGGAAAAACTGTTTTTT. Residues: CASKEMEKLFF. The full variable domain, rest sourced from reference TRBV19 and TRBJ1-4, is DGGITQSPKYLFRKEGQNVTLSCEQNLNHDAMYWYRQDPGQGLRLIYYSQIVNDFQKGDIAEGYSVSREKKESFPLTVTSAQKNPTAFYLCASKEMEKLFFGSGTQLSVL.

This clone was detected only a few times. The chain uses TRBV6-5 and TRBJ2-2; TRBD2 might be the D (5 bases). The germline CDR1 and CDR2 sequences are MNHEY and SVGAGI. V lost 5 bases to trimming and J lost 13 bases, with 17 bases between them. The CDR3 loop spans 13 amino acids. The CDR3: CASSARPGSGLFF. CDR3 nucleotide sequence: TGTGCCAGCAGTGCTCGCCCGGGATCCGGGCTGTTTTTT.

In its sample, this clone was seen a few times. This rearrangement joins TRBV7-6 to TRBJ2-3, with unresolved D. V lost 1 base and J lost 4, with 3 bases in between. Germline CDR1 SGHVS, CDR2 FNYEAQ. There are 12 residues in the CDR3. The CDR3 is CASSLVADTQYF. In DNA form, the CDR3 reads TGTGCCAGCAGCTTAGTCGCAGATACGCAGTATTTT.

This clone was counted only a few times. The rearrangement joins TRBV5-3 to TRBJ2-3; 8 bases align to TRBD2. TRBV5-3 is an open reading frame, and its role is uncertain. This CDR3 has 16 amino acids. V lost 2 bases and J lost 6; bases outside the gene matches: 11. This chain's CDR3 is CARSLSPERELDTQYF. The CDR3 region has the DNA TGTGCCAGAAGCTTAAGTCCAGAGCGGGAGCTGGATACGCAGTATTTT.

This clone was detected a few times. This rearrangement joins TRBV30 to TRBJ1-4; D is uncertain. V gave up 1 base and J gave up 7 bases, with 7 bases separating them. Germline values: CDR1 GTSNPN, CDR2 SVGIG (reference sequence). The CDR3 consists of 12 residues. This CDR3 is CAWSALGEKLFF. The CDR3 nucleotides are TGTGCCTGGAGTGCTCTAGGTGAAAAACTGTTTTTT.

The chain employs TRBV5-5 and TRBJ1-5; D is uncertain. The V end lost 4 bases, the J end lost 3 bases, and 20 bases lay between the germline ends. CDR1 is SGHKS, CDR2 YYEKEE, per germline (reference sequence). This CDR3 region has 17 residues. CDR3 bases: TGTGCCAGCAGCAAGGGCGGTCCGGGGAGACCCAATCAGCCCCAGCATTTT. The encoded protein is CASSKGGPGRPNQPQHF.

The chain carries TRBV6-1 and TRBJ1-6; 10 bases fit TRBD1. V gave up 5 bases and J gave up 7 bases; unmatched junction bases: 5. The CDR3 is 15 amino acids. Looked up from germline, CDR1 is MNHNS and CDR2 is SASEGT. CDR3 sequence reads: CASSFGTGDNSPLHF. The CDR3 DNA reads as TGTGCCAGCAGTTTCGGGACAGGGGACAATTCACCCCTCCACTTT.

This chain uses TRBV2 with TRBJ1-1; D is undetermined. The V end was cut by 2 bases, the J end by 0 bases, with 7 bases between. The CDR3 extends over 14 amino acids. Germline V gives CDR1 SNHLY, CDR2 FYNNEI. The CDR3 spells CASSELAVNTEAFF. CDR3 in DNA: TGTGCCAGCAGTGAATTGGCGGTGAACACTGAAGCTTTCTTT. Filled out from reference TRBV2 and TRBJ1-1, the complete variable domain reads EPEVTQTPSHQVTQMGQEVILRCVPISNHLYFYWYRQILGQKVEFLVSFYNNEISEKSEIFDDQFSVERPDGSNFTLKIRSTKLEDSAMYFCASSELAVNTEAFFGQGTRLTVV.

This clone was seen more than once but under ten times. The chain has TRBV29-1 and TRBJ2-4, with D perhaps TRBD1 (6 bases). V was trimmed by 7 bases and J by 3 bases, leaving 13 bases between them. In germline, CDR1 is SQVTM, CDR2 ANQGSEA. This CDR3 is built from 13 residues. The CDR3 region has the DNA TGCAGCGGCATACAGGGTGGCAAAAACATTCAGTACTTC. Translated: CSGIQGGKNIQYF.